These 32 T cell receptor beta chains came from one sample sequenced in a study of patients and donors after allogeneic stem cell transplantation. TCRdb processed the RT-PCR reads anew with MiXCR; each CDR3 protein has one entry. The repertoire holds about a million distinct CDR3 sequences, 18% seen once, with 5.5% to 6.5% in the top ten. Sequencing input: blood, either unsorted or a sorted T cell fraction (not recorded which). The receptors were sampled from a human donor who was either an allogeneic HSCT recipient or a stem cell or donor lymphocyte infusion donor (not recorded which). It is not recorded whose cells these are; they may come from a transplant donor.

The chain uses TRBV9 and TRBJ1-5, with 9 positions matching TRBD1. In germline, CDR1 is SGDLS, CDR2 YYNGEE. V lost 3 bases and J lost 4; bases outside the gene matches: 5. The CDR3 length is 15 residues. The CDR3 sequence: CASSGTGVSNQPQHF. DNA for the CDR3: TGTGCCAGCAGCGGGACAGGGGTCAGTAATCAGCCCCAGCATTTT.

The gene calls are TRBV24-1 and TRBJ2-7, with 7 bases aligning to TRBD1. J lost 3 bases, V lost 4 bases, and 5 bases had no gene match. This CDR3 is built from 14 residues. Germline V gene data show CDR1 as KGHDR and CDR2 as SFDVKD. DNA of the CDR3: TGTGCCACCAGTGACCCTGGGACAGACTACGAGCAGTACTTC. It specifies CATSDPGTDYEQYF.

In this sample, this clonotype turned up a few times. This chain links TRBV5-5 with TRBJ2-1; D is uncertain. The CDR3 covers 16 residues. V lost 2 bases and J 1 base, leaving 13 bases between the germline ends. Germline lookup yields CDR1 SGHKS and CDR2 YYEKEE (reference sequence). The CDR3, as DNA: TGTGCCAGCAGCTTCTCCGGAGAACGGTCCTACAATGAGCAGTTCTTC. Amino acid sequence: CASSFSGERSYNEQFF.

This chain joins TRBV20-1 and TRBJ2-7; 12 nucleotides agree with TRBD2. Germline trimming cut 0 bases from V and 6 bases from J; bases unmatched to any gene: 15. CDR3 size: 18 residues. The germline V gene has CDR1 DFQATT and CDR2 SNEGSKA (reference sequence). CDR3 in DNA: TGCAGTGCTAGAGATTCCCCGCGACTAGCGGGAGAAGGCTCCGAGCAGTACTTC. Its translation is CSARDSPRLAGEGSEQYF.

There are a few counts of this clonotype. J is TRBJ2-3 and V is TRBV5-1; D could derive from TRBD1 or TRBD2 (6 bases each). Trimming took 3 bases from V and 0 from J, leaving 8 bases between them. CDR3 length: 14 residues. Germline V gene data show CDR1 as SGHRS and CDR2 as YFSETQ. CDR3 coding DNA: TGCGCCAGCAGCTGGAGGGGGAGCACAGATACGCAGTATTTT. It encodes CASSWRGSTDTQYF.

The chain is built from TRBV2 and TRBJ2-1, with a weak D call TRBD2 (5 bases). The germline V gene encodes CDR1 SNHLY and CDR2 FYNNEI. The CDR3 has 15 residues. V dropped 3 bases and J dropped 4 bases, with 13 bases sitting between them. CDR3 loop: CASSDISGSYNEQFF. The CDR3 region has the DNA TGTGCCAGCAGTGATATAAGCGGTTCTTACAATGAGCAGTTCTTC.

This clonotype was found once. The chain combines TRBV15 with TRBJ2-1; D gene ambiguous. Germline V lookup: CDR1 LNHNV, CDR2 YYDKDF (reference sequence). The CDR3 extends over 16 amino acids. V lost 2 bases, J lost 0 bases, and 11 bases lay in between. CDR3 in amino acids: CATSRYPLSSYNEQFF. CDR3 nucleotide sequence: TGTGCCACCAGCAGATACCCTTTGAGCTCCTACAATGAGCAGTTCTTC.

The chain is built from TRBV30 and TRBJ2-5, with D uncertain. V was shortened by 1 base and J by 5 bases, with 8 bases between the two germline ends. The length of the CDR3 is 12 residues. Germline CDR1 and CDR2: GTSNPN and SVGIG (reference sequence). CDR3 region: CAWSAKIETQYF. For the CDR3, the DNA is TGTGCCTGGAGTGCAAAGATTGAGACCCAGTACTTC.

This clonotype was counted a few times. The gene calls are TRBV4-3 and TRBJ2-2; D is undetermined. Germline values: CDR1 LGHNA, CDR2 YSLEER. The length of the CDR3 is 16 residues. V was shortened by 7 bases and J by 0 bases, with 15 bases between the two germline ends. The CDR3 loop is CASMPQAPTNTGELFF. CDR3 nucleotide sequence: TGCGCCAGCATGCCTCAGGCACCAACGAACACCGGGGAGCTGTTTTTT.

This clonotype was counted only a few times. This chain uses TRBV10-3 with TRBJ2-7; TRBD1 is a possible D gene (5 bases). The CDR3 has 13 residues. Trimming stripped 10 bases from V and 1 base from J, with 14 bases between. Germline CDR1 and CDR2: ENHRY and SYGVKD. Written as DNA, the CDR3 is TGTGCCACCACACAGGACGGTTCCTACGAGCAGTACTTC. Translating gives CATTQDGSYEQYF.

This clonotype appeared a few times. V usage is TRBV29-1 and J usage is TRBJ1-2; D possibly corresponds to TRBD1 (6 bases). V lost 0 bases to trimming and J lost 3 bases, with 17 bases between them. The CDR3 consists of 16 residues. In germline, CDR1 is SQVTM, CDR2 ANQGSEA. The CDR3 sequence: CSVEDHGAGAYYGYTF. CDR3 nucleotide sequence: TGCAGCGTTGAAGATCATGGGGCAGGGGCGTACTATGGCTACACCTTC.

This clonotype was found a few times. The rearrangement links TRBV18 to TRBJ2-7; the D gene is possibly TRBD2 (6 bases). The CDR3 consists of 13 residues. The V end lost 6 bases, the J end lost 6 bases, and 15 bases lay between the germline ends. Per germline, CDR1 KGHSH and CDR2 LQKENI. The CDR3 region is CASSEGLRPEQYF. CDR3 in DNA: TGTGCCAGCTCGGAGGGGTTGAGGCCCGAGCAGTACTTC.

This clonotype was observed a handful of times. The chain joins TRBV30 to TRBJ2-1, with D unclear. Germline CDR1 and CDR2: GTSNPN and SVGIG (reference sequence). Trimming pared 0 bases from V and 6 bases from J, leaving 3 bases between. CDR3 length: 11 amino acids. In DNA, the CDR3 is TGTGCCTGGAGTGTGGTCAATGAGCAGTTCTTC. As protein: CAWSVVNEQFF.

This clonotype was detected only a few times. The chain joins TRBV5-1 to TRBJ1-1, with TRBD1 as a possible D gene (6 bases). V was pared by 4 bases and J by 8 bases, with 15 bases between. CDR3 length: 13 amino acids. Germline loops: CDR1 SGHRS, CDR2 YFSETQ. The CDR3 protein is CASSPGQVFEAFF. For the CDR3, the DNA is TGCGCCAGCAGCCCGGGACAAGTATTCGAAGCTTTCTTT.

CDR3 sequence reads: CASSYSFYSASNQPQHF. In nucleotides, the CDR3 is TGTGCCAGCAGTTACTCGTTCTACAGCGCCAGCAATCAGCCCCAGCATTTT. V and J are TRBV6-5 and TRBJ1-5; D remains ambiguous. The V end was cut by 0 bases, the J end by 1 base, with 13 bases between. The germline CDR1 and CDR2 sequences are MNHEY and SVGAGI. This CDR3 is 17 amino acids long.

There are a few counts of this clonotype. This chain connects TRBV24-1 to TRBJ2-7, with unresolved D. The germline CDR1 and CDR2 sequences are KGHDR and SFDVKD. The CDR3 totals 14 residues. The V end was cut by 4 bases, the J end by 0 bases, with 9 bases between. Written as DNA, the CDR3 is TGTGCCACCAGTGACCCCCCACCCTCCTACGAGCAGTACTTC. Encoded protein: CATSDPPPSYEQYF.

This clonotype turned up a few times. The chain recombines TRBV4-1 with TRBJ2-1; tentatively, D is TRBD1 (5 bases). The CDR3 covers 16 residues. Germline V lookup: CDR1 MGHRA, CDR2 YSYEKL. Trimming left V 1 base short and J 1 base short, with 11 bases between. The CDR3 protein is CASSQVVTESYNEQFF. The DNA of the CDR3 is TGCGCCAGCAGCCAAGTGGTGACAGAATCCTACAATGAGCAGTTCTTC.

Only a few counts were recorded for this clonotype. The chain has TRBV6-1 and TRBJ2-4, with TRBD2 identical over 7 bases. The CDR3 has 16 amino acids. The V and J ends lost 6 bases and 4 bases, in that order; junction bases with no gene match: 12. Germline V CDR1 and CDR2: MNHNS, SASEGT. CDR3 DNA sequence: TGTGCCAGCAGACCTACCGGACTAGGTCCAAAAAACATTCAGTACTTC. Amino acid sequence: CASRPTGLGPKNIQYF.

This chain connects TRBV7-6 to TRBJ2-3; possible D gene TRBD2, 6 bases. The V and J ends lost 5 bases and 3 bases respectively, with 15 bases between them. The germline V gene encodes CDR1 SGHVS and CDR2 FNYEAQ. The CDR3 runs 15 residues. The CDR3 spells CASSIMEGRTDTQYF. The CDR3 coding sequence is TGTGCCAGCAGCATCATGGAGGGCCGGACAGATACGCAGTATTTT. Combining the CDR3 with reference TRBV7-6 and TRBJ2-3 gives the whole variable domain GAGVSQSPRYKVTKRGQDVALRCDPISGHVSLYWYRQALGQGPEFLTYFNYEAQQDKSGLPNDRFSAERPEGSISTLTIQRTEQRDSAMYRCASSIMEGRTDTQYFGPGTRLTVL.

The sample holds many counts of this clonotype. This chain joins TRBV7-2 and TRBJ1-1, with D uncertain. V was trimmed by 2 bases and J by 2 bases, leaving 3 bases between them. The CDR3 has 12 amino acids. The germline gives CDR1 SGHTA, CDR2 FQGNSA. CDR3 residues: CASSLFNTEAFF. The DNA for the CDR3 is TGTGCCAGCAGCTTATTTAACACTGAAGCTTTCTTT.

The genes are TRBV7-3 and TRBJ1-2, with a possible D match to TRBD1 (6 bases). Trimming removed 2 bases at V and 6 bases at J, with 13 bases between. CDR3 length equals 14 residues. Germline loops: CDR1 SGHTA, CDR2 FQGTGA. The CDR3 reads CASSLSGGANGYTF. CDR3 sequence (DNA): TGTGCCAGCAGCTTATCGGGGGGCGCAAATGGCTACACCTTC.

The rearrangement uses TRBV15 and TRBJ2-3; weak D call: TRBD2 (6 bases). The CDR3 consists of 13 residues. V shed 10 bases and J shed 0 bases, with 11 bases lying between them. Germline V gives CDR1 LNHNV, CDR2 YYDKDF (reference sequence). The CDR3 sequence is CAIRDFSTDTQYF. The DNA for the CDR3 is TGTGCCATCAGGGACTTTAGCACAGATACGCAGTATTTT. Full variable domain (outside the CDR3, taken from reference TRBV15 and TRBJ2-3): DAMVIQNPRYQVTQFGKPVTLSCSQTLNHNVMYWYQQKSSQAPKLLFHYYDKDFNNEADTPDNFQSRRPNTSFCFLDIRSPGLGDTAMYLCAIRDFSTDTQYFGPGTRLTVL.

The V and J genes are TRBV7-9 and TRBJ2-1; TRBD1 matches at 9 bases. Germline V gene sequence: CDR1 SEHNR, CDR2 FQNEAQ (reference sequence). The CDR3 sequence is 15 residues long. The ends lost 5 bases at V and 8 bases at J; junction bases unmatched: 10. The CDR3 DNA is TGTGCCAGCAGCCTCCGACAGGGGGTAGCGGATGAGCAGTTCTTC. Its translation: CASSLRQGVADEQFF.

The chain carries TRBV7-6 and TRBJ2-1, with 7 positions matching TRBD2. The CDR3 is made up of 16 amino acids. The germline CDR1 and CDR2 sequences are SGHVS and FNYEAQ. Trimming removed 5 bases from V and 6 bases from J; junction bases left unmatched: 13. CDR3 nucleotides: TGTGCCAGCAGCCTAGTAGGGACTATAGCGTCCAATGAGCAGTTCTTC. Translating it yields CASSLVGTIASNEQFF.

There are many counts of this clonotype. The J gene is TRBJ1-3, the V gene TRBV21-1; the DNA was not compared with TRBD1, the D call given in the table. TRBV21-1 is annotated as a pseudogene. The CDR3 is 16 residues long. CDR3 bases: TGTGCCAGCAGCAAAATTCAGGGAATGGGAGGAAACACCATATATTTT. Translated, it gives CASSKIQGMGGNTIYF.

V usage is TRBV20-1 and J usage is TRBJ2-4; possibly TRBD2 for D (6 bases). V was pared by 6 bases and J by 8 bases, with 17 bases between. The CDR3 spans 13 residues. Germline CDR1 DFQATT, CDR2 SNEGSKA (reference sequence). CDR3 nucleotide sequence: TGCAGTGCCCCTGACACGCGGGGATACATTCAGTACTTC. Translation gives CSAPDTRGYIQYF.

This clonotype was seen a handful of times. The chain recombines TRBV5-1 with TRBJ2-7, with 10 bases identical to TRBD1. Germline loops: CDR1 SGHRS, CDR2 YFSETQ. This CDR3 spans 16 amino acids. With V trimmed by 2 bases and J by 7 bases, 12 bases remained unmatched. The CDR3 loop is CASSFRVGQGRREQYF. DNA for the CDR3: TGCGCCAGCAGCTTCCGGGTGGGACAGGGGAGAAGAGAGCAGTACTTC.

The table lists this clonotype with a few counts. The chain combines TRBV6-2 or TRBV6-3 with TRBJ2-5; 7 nucleotides align to TRBD1. This CDR3 comprises 14 residues. Germline V gives CDR1 MNHEY, CDR2 SVGEGT. J gave up 2 bases and V 5 bases, and 5 bases lay outside the gene matches. CDR3 nucleotide sequence: TGTGCCAGCAGTGATAGGACAGGACAAGAGACCCAGTACTTC. This encodes CASSDRTGQETQYF.

The chain couples TRBV12-3 or TRBV12-4 to TRBJ2-7; D remains ambiguous. The ends were cut back, 5 bases at V and 2 bases at J, with 10 bases in the middle. The CDR3 length is 13 residues. The CDR3 is CASSPLETYEQYF. The CDR3 DNA sequence: TGTGCCAGCAGTCCCCTAGAAACCTACGAGCAGTACTTC.

This clonotype has at least ten counts. The chain is built from TRBV29-1 and TRBJ1-1; D unresolved. V lost 6 bases and J 0 bases, leaving 11 bases between the germline ends. Germline assignment: CDR1 SQVTM and CDR2 ANQGSEA. The CDR3 has 13 residues. As DNA, the CDR3 is TGCAGCGTCCTGCGGGCTCTGAACACTGAAGCTTTCTTT. This translates into CSVLRALNTEAFF.

This clonotype has a single count. The chain carries TRBV4-1 and TRBJ2-1; D may be TRBD2 (6 bases). V lost 4 bases to trimming and J lost 6 bases, with 13 bases between them. Germline assignment: CDR1 MGHRA and CDR2 YSYEKL. This CDR3 region has 14 residues. This CDR3 is CASSRLGPLNEQFF. The CDR3 coding sequence is TGCGCCAGCAGCCGACTAGGGCCCCTCAATGAGCAGTTCTTC.

The rearrangement links TRBV12-3 or TRBV12-4 to TRBJ2-3; D unresolved. The CDR3 length is 15 residues. V lost 6 bases and J lost 4, with 17 bases in between. The CDR3, as DNA: TGTGCCAGCAGAGAACGGACCCGCCCCGCAGATACGCAGTATTTT. As protein: CASRERTRPADTQYF.